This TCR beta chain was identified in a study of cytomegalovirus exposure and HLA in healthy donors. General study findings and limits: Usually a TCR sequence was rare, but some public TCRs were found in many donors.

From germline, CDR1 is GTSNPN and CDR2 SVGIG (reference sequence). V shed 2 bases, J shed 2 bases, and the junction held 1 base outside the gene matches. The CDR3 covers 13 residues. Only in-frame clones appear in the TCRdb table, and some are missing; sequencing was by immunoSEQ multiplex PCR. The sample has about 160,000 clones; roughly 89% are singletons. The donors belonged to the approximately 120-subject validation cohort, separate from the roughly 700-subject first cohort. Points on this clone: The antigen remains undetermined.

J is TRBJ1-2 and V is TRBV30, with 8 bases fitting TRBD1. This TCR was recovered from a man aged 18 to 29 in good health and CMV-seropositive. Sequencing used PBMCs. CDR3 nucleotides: TGTGCCTGGAGTAGGACAGGGAACTATGGCTACACCTTC. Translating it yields CAWSRTGNYGYTF. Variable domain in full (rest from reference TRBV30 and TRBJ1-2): SQTIHQWPATLVQPVGSPLSLECTVEGTSNPNLYWYRQAAGRGLQLLFYSVGIGQISSEVPQNLSASRPQDRQFILSSKKLLLSDSGFYLCAWSRTGNYGYTFGSGTRLTVV.